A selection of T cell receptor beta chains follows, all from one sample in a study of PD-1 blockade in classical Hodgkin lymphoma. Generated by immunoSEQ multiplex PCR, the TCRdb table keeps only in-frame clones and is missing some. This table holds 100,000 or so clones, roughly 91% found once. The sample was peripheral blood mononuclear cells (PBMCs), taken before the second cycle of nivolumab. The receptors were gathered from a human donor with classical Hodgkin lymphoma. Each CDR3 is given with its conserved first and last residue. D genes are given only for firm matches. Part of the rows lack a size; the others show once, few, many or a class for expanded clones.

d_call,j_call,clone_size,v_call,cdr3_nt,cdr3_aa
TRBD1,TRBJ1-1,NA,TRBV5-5,TGTGCCAGCAGCCCCAGTGTAACAGGGGCCCGAACAGTTGAAGCTTTCTTT,CASSPSVTGARTVEAFF
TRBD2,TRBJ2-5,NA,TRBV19,TGTGCCAGTTGTAGCGGGGGTGGGCAAGAGACCCAGTACTTC,CASCSGGGQETQYF
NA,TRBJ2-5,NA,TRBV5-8,TGTGCCAGCAGCCCGGCAGTTCGGCATAGGGGGGAGACCCAGTACTTC,CASSPAVRHRGETQYF
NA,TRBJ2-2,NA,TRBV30,TGTGCCTGGAGAGGCGTTTCGAACACCGGGGAGCTGTTTTTT,CAWRGVSNTGELFF
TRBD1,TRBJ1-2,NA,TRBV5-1,TGCGCCAGCAGCCGGGACAGTGTTGGCTATGGCTACACCTTC,CASSRDSVGYGYTF
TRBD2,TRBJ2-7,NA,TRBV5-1,TGCGCCAGCAGCCCCCCCGGGACTACTTCCTACGAGCAGTACTTC,CASSPPGTTSYEQYF
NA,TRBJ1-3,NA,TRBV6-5,TGTGCCAGCACTAGGCCTGGAAACACCATATATTTT,CASTRPGNTIYF
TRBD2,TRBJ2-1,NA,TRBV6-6,TGTGCCGTCGACCCGGGGGGCTACAATGAGCAGTTCTTC,CAVDPGGYNEQFF
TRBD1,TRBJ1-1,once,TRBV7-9,TGTGCCAGCAGCCCGGACAGGGGGAACACTGAAGCTTTCTTT,CASSPDRGNTEAFF
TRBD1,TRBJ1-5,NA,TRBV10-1,TGCGCCAGCAGCCGCGGCGGGACAGGGAGATTAAGCAATCAGCCCCAGCATTTT,CASSRGGTGRLSNQPQHF
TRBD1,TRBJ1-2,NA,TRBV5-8,TGTGCCAGCAGCTTATCCGGGACAGGGTATGGCTACACCTTC,CASSLSGTGYGYTF
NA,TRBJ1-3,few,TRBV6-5,TGTGCCAGCAGAACTCCCGGACAGAAAGGAAACACCATATATTTT,CASRTPGQKGNTIYF
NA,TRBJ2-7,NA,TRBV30,TGTGCCTGGAGCGAGGGGGTGGCCTACGAGCAGTACTTC,CAWSEGVAYEQYF
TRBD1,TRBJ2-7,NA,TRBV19,TGTGCCAGTAGTACGGGACAGGGCTACGAGCAGTACTTC,CASSTGQGYEQYF
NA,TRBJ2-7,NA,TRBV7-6,TGTGCCAGCAGAACGGTGGGCGAGCAGTACTTC,CASRTVGEQYF
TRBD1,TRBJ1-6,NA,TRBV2,TGTGCCAGCAGTGGGATAGGGGGCCCCTATAATTCACCCCTCCACTTT,CASSGIGGPYNSPLHF
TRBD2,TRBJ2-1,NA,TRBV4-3,TGCGCCAGCAGCCAAAACCGCCTAGCGGGGGCCTACAATGAGCAGTTCTTC,CASSQNRLAGAYNEQFF
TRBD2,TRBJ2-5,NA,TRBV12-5,TGTGCTAGTGGTTTGGATGGTAGCGGGGGGCAAGAGACCCAGTACTTC,CASGLDGSGGQETQYF
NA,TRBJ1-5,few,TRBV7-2,TGTGCCAGCAGCTCTAGATCCCAAGGGCCCCAGCATTTT,CASSSRSQGPQHF
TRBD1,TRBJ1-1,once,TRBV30,TGTGCCTGGAGTACCGGACAGGGAACTGAAGCTTTCTTT,CAWSTGQGTEAFF
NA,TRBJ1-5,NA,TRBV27,TGTGCCAGCACCGTGCGGGACCTGGGGCCCCAGCATTTT,CASTVRDLGPQHF
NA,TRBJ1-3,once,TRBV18,TGTGCCAGCTCACCACCCATGGTCACAGGAAACACCATATATTTT,CASSPPMVTGNTIYF
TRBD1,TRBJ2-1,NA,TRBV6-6,TGTGCCAGCAGTCAGGGACAGGGGGCCTACAATGAGCAGTTCTTC,CASSQGQGAYNEQFF
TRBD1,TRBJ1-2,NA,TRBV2,TGTGCCAGCAGTGAGCCGCCAGGGGGCTATGGCTACACCTTC,CASSEPPGGYGYTF